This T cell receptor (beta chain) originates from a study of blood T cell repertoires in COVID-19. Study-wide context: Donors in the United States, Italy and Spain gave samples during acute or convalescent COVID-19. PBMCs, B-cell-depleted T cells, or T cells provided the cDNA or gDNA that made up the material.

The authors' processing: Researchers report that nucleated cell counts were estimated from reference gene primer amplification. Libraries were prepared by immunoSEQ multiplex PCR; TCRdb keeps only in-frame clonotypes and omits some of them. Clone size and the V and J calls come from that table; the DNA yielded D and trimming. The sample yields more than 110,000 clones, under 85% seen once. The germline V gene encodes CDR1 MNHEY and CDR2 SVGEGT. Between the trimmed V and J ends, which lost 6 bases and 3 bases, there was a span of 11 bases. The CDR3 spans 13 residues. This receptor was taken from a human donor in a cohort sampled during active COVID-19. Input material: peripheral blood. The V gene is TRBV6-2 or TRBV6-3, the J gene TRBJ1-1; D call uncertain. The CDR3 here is CASSQVQYTEAFF. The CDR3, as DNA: TGTGCCAGCAGCCAGGTACAGTACACTGAAGCTTTCTTT.